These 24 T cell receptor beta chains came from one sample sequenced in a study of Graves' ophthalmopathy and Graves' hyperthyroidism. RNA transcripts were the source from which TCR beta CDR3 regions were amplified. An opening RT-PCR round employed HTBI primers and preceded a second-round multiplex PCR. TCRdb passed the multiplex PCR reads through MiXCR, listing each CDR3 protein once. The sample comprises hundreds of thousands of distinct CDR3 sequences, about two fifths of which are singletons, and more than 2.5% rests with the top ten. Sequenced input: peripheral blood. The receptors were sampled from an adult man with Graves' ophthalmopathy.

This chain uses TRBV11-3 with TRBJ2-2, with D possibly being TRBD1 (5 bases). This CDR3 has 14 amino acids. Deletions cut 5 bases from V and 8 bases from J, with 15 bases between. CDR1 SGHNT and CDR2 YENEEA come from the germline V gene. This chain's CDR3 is CASSRDSRYGELFF. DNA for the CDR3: TGTGCCAGCAGCCGAGACAGCCGGTATGGGGAGCTGTTTTTT. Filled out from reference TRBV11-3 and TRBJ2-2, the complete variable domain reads EAGVVQSPRYKIIEKKQPVAFWCNPISGHNTLYWYLQNLGQGPELLIRYENEEAVDDSQLPKDRFSAERLKGVDSTLKIQPAELGDSAVYLCASSRDSRYGELFFGEGSRLTVL.

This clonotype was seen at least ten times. The CDR3 DNA reads TGTGCCAGCAGTACTTCTGTACCTGGACAGGGGGTGTACGAGCAGTACTTC. Translating it yields CASSTSVPGQGVYEQYF. The chain carries TRBV2 and TRBJ2-7; TRBD1 matches at 10 bases. The V and J ends lost 5 bases and 4 bases, in that order; junction bases with no gene match: 14. CDR1 SNHLY and CDR2 FYNNEI come from the germline V gene. The CDR3 consists of 17 residues.

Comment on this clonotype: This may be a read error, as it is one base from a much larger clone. The CDR3 DNA reads TGTGTCAGTAGTAGCACAGGGAGAAATTCACCCCTCCACTTT. It is translated as CVSSSTGRNSPLHF. The V call is TRBV19, the J call TRBJ1-6; tentatively, D is TRBD1 (6 bases). The germline CDR1 and CDR2 sequences are LNHDA and SQIVND (reference sequence). The CDR3 sequence is 14 residues long.

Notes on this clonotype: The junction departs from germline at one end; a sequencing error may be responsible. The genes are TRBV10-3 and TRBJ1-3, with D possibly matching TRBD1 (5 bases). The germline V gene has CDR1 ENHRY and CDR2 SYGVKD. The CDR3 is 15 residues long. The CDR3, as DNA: TGTGCCAGCAGTAGACAGACCTCCCCTGGAAACACCATATATTTT. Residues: CASSRQTSPGNTIYF.

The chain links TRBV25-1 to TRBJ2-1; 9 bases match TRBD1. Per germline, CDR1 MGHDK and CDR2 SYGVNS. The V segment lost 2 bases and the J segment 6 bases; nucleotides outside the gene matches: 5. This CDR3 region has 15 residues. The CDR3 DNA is TGTGCCAGCAGTGAACAGGACAGGGGAAGCAATGAGCAGTTCTTC. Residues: CASSEQDRGSNEQFF.

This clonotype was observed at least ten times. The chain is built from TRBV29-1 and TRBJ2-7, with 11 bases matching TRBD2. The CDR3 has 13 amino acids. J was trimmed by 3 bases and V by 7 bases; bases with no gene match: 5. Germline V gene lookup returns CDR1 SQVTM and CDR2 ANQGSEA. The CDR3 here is CSALTSGDYEQYF. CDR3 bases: TGCAGCGCCCTGACTAGCGGGGACTACGAGCAGTACTTC.

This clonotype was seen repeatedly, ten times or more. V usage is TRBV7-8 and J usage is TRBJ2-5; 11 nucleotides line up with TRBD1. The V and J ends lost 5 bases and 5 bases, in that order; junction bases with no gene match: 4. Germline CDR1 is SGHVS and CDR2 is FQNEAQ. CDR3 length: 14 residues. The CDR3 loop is CASSPGTGGETQYF. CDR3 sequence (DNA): TGTGCCAGCAGCCCCGGGACAGGGGGGGAGACCCAGTACTTC. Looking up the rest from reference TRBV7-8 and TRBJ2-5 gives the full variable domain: GAGVSQSPRYKVAKRGQDVALRCDPISGHVSLFWYQQALGQGPEFLTYFQNEAQLDKSGLPSDRFFAERPEGSVSTLKIQRTQQEDSAVYLCASSPGTGGETQYFGPGTRLLVL.

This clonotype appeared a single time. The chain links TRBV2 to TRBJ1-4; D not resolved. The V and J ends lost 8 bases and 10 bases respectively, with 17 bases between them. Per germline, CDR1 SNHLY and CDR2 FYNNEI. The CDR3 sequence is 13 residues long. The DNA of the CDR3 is TGTGCCAGCGTTGAAGAGGAATCTCGAAAACTGTTTTTT. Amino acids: CASVEEESRKLFF.

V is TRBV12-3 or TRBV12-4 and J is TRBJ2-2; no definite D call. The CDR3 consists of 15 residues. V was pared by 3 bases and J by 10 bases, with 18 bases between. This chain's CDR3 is CASSLYPPPTAELFF. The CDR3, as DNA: TGTGCCAGCAGTTTGTATCCCCCGCCAACGGCGGAGCTGTTTTTT.

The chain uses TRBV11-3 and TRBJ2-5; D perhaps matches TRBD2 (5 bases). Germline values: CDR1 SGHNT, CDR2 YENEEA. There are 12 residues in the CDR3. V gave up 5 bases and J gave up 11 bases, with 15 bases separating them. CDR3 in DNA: TGTGCCAGCAGCGACGCACTAGATGAGCAGTACTTC. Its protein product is CASSDALDEQYF.

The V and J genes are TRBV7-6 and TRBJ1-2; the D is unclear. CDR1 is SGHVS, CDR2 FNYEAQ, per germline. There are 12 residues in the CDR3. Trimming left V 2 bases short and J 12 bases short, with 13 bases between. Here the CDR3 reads CASSLTRSGDTF. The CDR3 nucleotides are TGTGCCAGCAGCTTAACCCGTTCGGGCGACACCTTC.

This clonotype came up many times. The CDR3 nucleotides are TGTGCCAGCAGTGTGGGGGGCGCTTATGAAAAACTGTTTTTT. Protein sequence: CASSVGGAYEKLFF. The chain couples TRBV25-1 to TRBJ1-4, with D maybe TRBD1 (6 bases). V was trimmed by 4 bases and J by 6 bases, leaving 12 bases between them. The CDR3 runs to 14 residues. Looked up from germline, CDR1 is MGHDK and CDR2 is SYGVNS.

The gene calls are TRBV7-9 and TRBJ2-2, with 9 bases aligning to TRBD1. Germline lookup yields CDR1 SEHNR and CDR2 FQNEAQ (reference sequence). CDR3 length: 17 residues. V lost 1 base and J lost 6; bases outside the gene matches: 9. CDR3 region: CASSLGDRVNSAGELFF. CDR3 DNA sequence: TGTGCCAGCAGCTTAGGGGACAGGGTAAATAGCGCCGGGGAGCTGTTTTTT.

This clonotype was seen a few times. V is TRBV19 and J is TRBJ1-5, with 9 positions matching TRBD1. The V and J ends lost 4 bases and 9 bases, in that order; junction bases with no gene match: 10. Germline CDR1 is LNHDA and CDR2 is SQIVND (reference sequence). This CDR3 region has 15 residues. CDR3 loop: CASSKDRGLLRPQHF. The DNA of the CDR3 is TGTGCCAGTAGTAAGGACAGGGGCCTTTTGCGGCCCCAGCATTTT.

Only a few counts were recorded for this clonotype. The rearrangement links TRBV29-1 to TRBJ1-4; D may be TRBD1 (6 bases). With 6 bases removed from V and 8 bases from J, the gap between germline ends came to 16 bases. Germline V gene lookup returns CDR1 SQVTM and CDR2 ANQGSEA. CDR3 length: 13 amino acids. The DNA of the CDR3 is TGCAGCGTATACAGGGCTGGCGAGGAAAAACTGTTTTTT. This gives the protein CSVYRAGEEKLFF.

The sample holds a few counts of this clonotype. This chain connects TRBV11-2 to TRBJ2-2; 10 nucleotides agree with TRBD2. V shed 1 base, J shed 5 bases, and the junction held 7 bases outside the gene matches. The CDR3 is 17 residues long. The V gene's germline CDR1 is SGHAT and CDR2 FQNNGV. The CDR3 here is CASSLVLNSGGTGELFF. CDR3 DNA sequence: TGTGCCAGCAGCTTAGTACTAAATAGCGGGGGGACCGGGGAGCTGTTTTTT.

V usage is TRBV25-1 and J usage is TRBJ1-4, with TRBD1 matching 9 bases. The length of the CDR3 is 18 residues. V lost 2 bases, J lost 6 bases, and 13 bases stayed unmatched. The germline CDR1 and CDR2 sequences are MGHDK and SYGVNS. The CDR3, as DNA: TGTGCCAGCAGTGAAATAAGGGGGACAGGGACAGTTCATGAAAAACTGTTTTTT. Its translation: CASSEIRGTGTVHEKLFF. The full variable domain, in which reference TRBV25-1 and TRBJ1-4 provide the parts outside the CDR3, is EADIYQTPRYLVIGTGKKITLECSQTMGHDKMYWYQQDPGMELHLIHYSYGVNSTEKGDLSSESTVSRIRTEHFPLTLESARPSHTSQYLCASSEIRGTGTVHEKLFFGSGTQLSVL.

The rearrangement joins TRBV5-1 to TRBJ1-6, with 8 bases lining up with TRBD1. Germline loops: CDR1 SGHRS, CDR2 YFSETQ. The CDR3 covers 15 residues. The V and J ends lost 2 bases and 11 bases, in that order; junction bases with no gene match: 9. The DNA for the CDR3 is TGCGCCAGCAGCTTAGGGACAGGCCCCGGAGCACCCCTCCACTTT. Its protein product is CASSLGTGPGAPLHF.

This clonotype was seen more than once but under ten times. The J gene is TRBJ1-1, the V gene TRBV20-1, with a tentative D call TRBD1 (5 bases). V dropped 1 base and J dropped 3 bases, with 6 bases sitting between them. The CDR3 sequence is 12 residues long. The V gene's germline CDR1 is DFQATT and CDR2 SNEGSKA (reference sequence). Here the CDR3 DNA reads TGCAGTGCTAGAGGGACATACACTGAAGCTTTCTTT. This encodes CSARGTYTEAFF.

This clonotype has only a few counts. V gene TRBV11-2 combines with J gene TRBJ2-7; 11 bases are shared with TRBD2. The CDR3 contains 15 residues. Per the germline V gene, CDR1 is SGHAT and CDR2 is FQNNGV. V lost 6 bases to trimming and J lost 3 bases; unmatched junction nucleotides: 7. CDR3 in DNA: TGTGCCAGCAGGTTGTCCGGGACTAGCGGCTACGAGCAGTACTTC. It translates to CASRLSGTSGYEQYF. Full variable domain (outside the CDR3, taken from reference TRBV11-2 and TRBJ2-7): EAGVAQSPRYKIIEKRQSVAFWCNPISGHATLYWYQQILGQGPKLLIQFQNNGVVDDSQLPKDRFSAERLKGVDSTLKIQPAKLEDSAVYLCASRLSGTSGYEQYFGPGTRLTVT.

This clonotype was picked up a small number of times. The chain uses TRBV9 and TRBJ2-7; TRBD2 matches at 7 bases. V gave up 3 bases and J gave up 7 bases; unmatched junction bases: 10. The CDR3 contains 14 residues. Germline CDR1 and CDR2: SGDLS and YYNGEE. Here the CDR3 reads CASSEEGTTLEQYF. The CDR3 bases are TGTGCCAGCAGCGAAGAGGGGACTACGTTGGAGCAGTACTTC.

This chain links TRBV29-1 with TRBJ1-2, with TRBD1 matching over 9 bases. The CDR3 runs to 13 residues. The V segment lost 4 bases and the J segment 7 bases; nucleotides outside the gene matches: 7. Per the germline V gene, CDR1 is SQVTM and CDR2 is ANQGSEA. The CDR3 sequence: CSVGRDRVGGYTF. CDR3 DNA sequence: TGCAGCGTTGGGCGGGACAGGGTTGGTGGCTACACCTTC.

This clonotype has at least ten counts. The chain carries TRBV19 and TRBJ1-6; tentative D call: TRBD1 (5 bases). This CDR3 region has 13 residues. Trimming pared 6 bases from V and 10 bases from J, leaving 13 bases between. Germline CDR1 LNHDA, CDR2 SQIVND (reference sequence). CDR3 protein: CASRWDRDSPLHF. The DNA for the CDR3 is TGTGCCAGTAGATGGGACCGGGACTCACCCCTCCACTTT. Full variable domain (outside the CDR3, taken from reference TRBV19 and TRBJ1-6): DGGITQSPKYLFRKEGQNVTLSCEQNLNHDAMYWYRQDPGQGLRLIYYSQIVNDFQKGDIAEGYSVSREKKESFPLTVTSAQKNPTAFYLCASRWDRDSPLHFGNGTRLTVT.

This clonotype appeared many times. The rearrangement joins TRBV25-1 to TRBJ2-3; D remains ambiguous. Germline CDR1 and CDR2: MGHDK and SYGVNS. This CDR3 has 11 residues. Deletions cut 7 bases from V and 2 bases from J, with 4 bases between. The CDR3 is CASIYTDTQYF. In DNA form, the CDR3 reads TGTGCCAGCATCTACACAGATACGCAGTATTTT.